This entry lists 22 T cell receptor beta chains sequenced from one sample in a study of patients and donors after allogeneic stem cell transplantation (dated by TCRdb to 2020 to 2022). The library came from RT-PCR. The instrument was a NextSeq 550. Clones were called with MiXCR by TCRdb after fastp trimmed the public reads at Q25, and only in-frame beta chains were retained. Merged by CDR3 protein, the rows form single entries marked with the most common genes and DNA. The sample table shows about a million distinct CDR3 sequences, and more than 15% are seen once. The ten biggest clones cover 6% of the sample. Sequences were obtained from blood, either unsorted or a sorted T cell fraction (not recorded which). The receptors were sampled from a human donor who was either an allogeneic HSCT recipient or a stem cell or donor lymphocyte infusion donor (not recorded which). It is not recorded whose cells these are; they may come from a transplant donor.

This sequence joins TRBV27 and TRBJ1-2, with 7 positions matching TRBD1. V was clipped by 3 bases and J by 4 bases; unmatched bases: 5. The CDR3 has 14 amino acids. CDR1 and CDR2 from the germline V gene are MNHEY and SMNVEV (reference sequence). The CDR3 reads CASSFSTGIYGYTF. CDR3 nucleotide sequence: TGTGCCAGCAGTTTTTCGACAGGGATCTATGGCTACACCTTC.

Only a few counts were recorded for this clonotype. The V call is TRBV7-2, the J call TRBJ2-1, with 11 bases identical to TRBD2. CDR1 is SGHTA and CDR2 is FQGNSA in the germline V gene. Trimming removed 5 bases from V and 0 bases from J; junction bases left unmatched: 9. The CDR3 runs 18 residues. The CDR3 reads CASSVSGGAMSSYNEQFF. For the CDR3, the DNA is TGTGCCAGCAGCGTTAGCGGGGGGGCAATGAGCTCCTACAATGAGCAGTTCTTC.

This clonotype occurred many times. The chain couples TRBV4-2 to TRBJ2-5; 9 bases are a match to TRBD1. Germline CDR1 LGHNA, CDR2 YNFKEQ. The V and J ends lost 5 bases and 4 bases, in that order; junction bases with no gene match: 5. CDR3 size: 14 residues. CDR3 nucleotides: TGTGCCAGCAGCTCGGGACAGGGAGGAGAGACCCAGTACTTC. Encoded protein: CASSSGQGGETQYF.

This chain connects TRBV4-3 to TRBJ2-7; 8 bases are shared with TRBD1. V lost 1 base to trimming and J lost 6 bases; unmatched junction nucleotides: 20. The CDR3 has 19 residues. From germline, CDR1 is LGHNA and CDR2 YSLEER. CDR3 DNA: TGCGCCAGCAGCCAAGTTAACACCTTGACAGGGGCCCAGGTCGGCGAGCAGTACTTC. Translating gives CASSQVNTLTGAQVGEQYF.

The chain combines TRBV9 with TRBJ2-5; 10 nucleotides agree with TRBD2. The V and J ends lost 1 base and 5 bases, in that order; junction bases with no gene match: 5. Per germline, CDR1 SGDLS and CDR2 YYNGEE. CDR3 size: 15 residues. CDR3 nucleotide sequence: TGTGCCAGCAGCGTAAGCGGGGGGGCCTACGAGACCCAGTACTTC. It is translated as CASSVSGGAYETQYF.

The chain uses TRBV6-2 or TRBV6-3 and TRBJ2-7; D uncertain. This CDR3 contains 11 residues. Per the germline V gene, CDR1 is MNHEY and CDR2 is SVGEGT. Trimming shortened V by 7 bases and J by 3 bases, and 7 bases separated the two germline ends. The CDR3 DNA is TGTGCCAGCAACAATAACTACGAGCAGTACTTC. Translated: CASNNNYEQYF.

This sequence joins TRBV5-1 and TRBJ2-1; D is ambiguous. There are 15 residues in the CDR3. CDR1 and CDR2 from the germline V gene are SGHRS and YFSETQ. V was trimmed by 4 bases and J by 3 bases, leaving 14 bases between them. Here the CDR3 reads CASSPDGSYYNEQFF. The DNA for the CDR3 is TGCGCCAGCAGCCCGGACGGAAGCTACTACAATGAGCAGTTCTTC.

This clonotype was seen a few times. J is TRBJ2-7 and V is TRBV19, with TRBD1 matching over 7 bases. Looked up from germline, CDR1 is LNHDA and CDR2 is SQIVND (reference sequence). The V gene end was trimmed by 3 bases and the J gene end by 2 bases; junction bases not matched to a gene: 4. The CDR3 is made up of 14 amino acids. CDR3 sequence reads: CASSMMGQTYEQYF. In DNA, the CDR3 is TGTGCCAGTAGTATGATGGGACAGACCTACGAGCAGTACTTC. Supplemented by reference TRBV19 and TRBJ2-7, the full variable domain reads DGGITQSPKYLFRKEGQNVTLSCEQNLNHDAMYWYRQDPGQGLRLIYYSQIVNDFQKGDIAEGYSVSREKKESFPLTVTSAQKNPTAFYLCASSMMGQTYEQYFGPGTRLTVT.

A few counts support this clonotype. The chain has TRBV10-3 and TRBJ1-6, with D unresolved. Deletions cut 5 bases from V and 5 bases from J, with 13 bases between. Germline CDR1 is ENHRY and CDR2 is SYGVKD. The CDR3 extends over 15 amino acids. As DNA, the CDR3 is TGTGCCATCAGTTCACAGAGACCTGATAATTCACCCCTCCACTTT. The encoded protein is CAISSQRPDNSPLHF.

This clonotype was recorded many times. At one end, the junction sequence differs from germline, possibly due to a read error. This chain connects TRBV5-1 to TRBJ1-1; tentatively, D is TRBD1 (5 bases). CDR1 is SGHRS, CDR2 YFSETQ, per germline. The CDR3 totals 13 residues. CDR3 in amino acids: CASSWDVNTEAFF. In nucleotides, the CDR3 is TGTGCCAGCAGTTGGGACGTGAACACTGAAGCTTTCTTT.

This clonotype has only a few counts. This chain connects TRBV30 to TRBJ2-1; 8 bases line up with TRBD2. This CDR3 spans 17 amino acids. V was pared by 0 bases and J by 0 bases, with 7 bases of the junction left unmatched. Germline assignment: CDR1 GTSNPN and CDR2 SVGIG (reference sequence). The chain's CDR3 is CAWSVGAGASSYNEQFF. DNA for the CDR3: TGTGCCTGGAGTGTCGGAGCGGGGGCCTCCTCCTACAATGAGCAGTTCTTC.

This chain links TRBV5-1 with TRBJ1-1; D unresolved. Trimming pared 1 base from V and 1 base from J, leaving 11 bases between. From germline, CDR1 is SGHRS and CDR2 YFSETQ. The CDR3 consists of 15 residues. The CDR3 sequence is CASSLSGPGNTEAFF. The CDR3 DNA follows: TGCGCCAGCAGCTTGTCTGGTCCGGGGAACACTGAAGCTTTCTTT.

This clonotype was counted between two and nine times. The DNA for the CDR3 is TGTGCCAGCCGGAGGGGACTAGCGGGAGGGCTGCCCTACAATGAGCAGTTCTTC. Its protein is CASRRGLAGGLPYNEQFF. The chain carries TRBV12-3 or TRBV12-4 and TRBJ2-1; 16 bases line up with TRBD2. Germline trimming cut 8 bases from V and 2 bases from J; bases unmatched to any gene: 9. The CDR3 totals 18 residues.

CDR3 sequence: CASSFPGVVPGANVLTF. In DNA, the CDR3 is TGCGCCAGCAGCTTCCCCGGGGTAGTTCCTGGGGCCAACGTCCTGACTTTC. The chain uses TRBV5-1 and TRBJ2-6; D possibly corresponds to TRBD2 (5 bases). The germline CDR1 and CDR2 sequences are SGHRS and YFSETQ. V was pared by 2 bases and J by 2 bases, with 14 bases between. The CDR3 extends over 17 amino acids.

This clonotype was counted between two and nine times. J is TRBJ2-6 and V is TRBV4-3; 7 bases agree with TRBD1. The CDR3 contains 19 residues. Germline-derived CDR1 and CDR2 are LGHNA and YSLEER. V gave up 0 bases and J gave up 4 bases; unmatched junction bases: 12. CDR3 nucleotide sequence: TGCGCCAGCAGCCAAGATGGTGCAGGGGGTACGGCGGGGGCCAACGTCCTGACTTTC. This gives the protein CASSQDGAGGTAGANVLTF.

This clonotype was counted between two and nine times. Mismatch with germline at one junction end may stem from a read error. The chain has TRBV7-7 and TRBJ2-2; 10 positions agree with TRBD2. CDR1 and CDR2 (germline): SSHAT, FNYEAQ (reference sequence). CDR3 size: 16 residues. The CDR3 DNA follows: TGTGCTAGCAGCCGTAGCGGGGGGCCGAACACCGGGGAGCTGTTTTTT. Translated, it gives CASSRSGGPNTGELFF.

The chain uses TRBV5-1 and TRBJ2-2, with 11 bases identical to TRBD2. This CDR3 contains 17 residues. Germline-derived CDR1 and CDR2 are SGHRS and YFSETQ. V trimming: 4 bases; J trimming: 4 bases; junction bases outside the gene matches: 9. The CDR3 region is CASSLTLAGDPTGELFF. CDR3 in DNA: TGCGCCAGCAGCCTGACACTAGCGGGAGACCCCACCGGGGAGCTGTTTTTT.

The chain is built from TRBV25-1 and TRBJ2-2, with 12 bases identical to TRBD2. In germline, CDR1 is MGHDK, CDR2 SYGVNS. There are 16 residues in the CDR3. V was clipped by 5 bases and J by 3 bases; unmatched bases: 4. CDR3 amino acids: CASSLAGGPDTGELFF. The CDR3 DNA reads TGTGCCAGCAGTCTAGCGGGAGGGCCAGACACCGGGGAGCTGTTTTTT.

This clonotype appeared a few times. The CDR3 reads CASTQGFPSTDTQYF. The CDR3 DNA reads TGTGCCAGCACTCAGGGGTTCCCTAGCACAGATACGCAGTATTTT. The J gene is TRBJ2-3, the V gene TRBV12-3 or TRBV12-4, with D perhaps matching TRBD1 (6 bases). This CDR3 has 15 residues. V shed 7 bases and J shed 0 bases, with 14 bases lying between them.

V and J are TRBV7-2 and TRBJ2-3; TRBD2 matches at 13 bases. Germline V gene sequence: CDR1 SGHTA, CDR2 FQGNSA. This CDR3 contains 16 residues. Losses at the gene ends were 5 bases for V and 3 bases for J; bases not matched to a gene: 5. The CDR3 sequence: CASSPALAGGTDTQYF. Written as DNA, the CDR3 is TGTGCCAGCAGCCCCGCACTAGCGGGAGGGACAGATACGCAGTATTTT.

This clonotype was counted a few times. The chain uses TRBV19 and TRBJ1-4; the D is unclear. The ends were cut back, 0 bases at V and 9 bases at J, with 5 bases in the middle. The CDR3 is made up of 12 amino acids. From germline, CDR1 is LNHDA and CDR2 SQIVND (reference sequence). In DNA, the CDR3 is TGTGCCAGTAGTATAGATCGTCAAAAACTGTTTTTT. Its protein product is CASSIDRQKLFF.

The chain recombines TRBV20-1 with TRBJ2-1; 8 positions agree with TRBD2. The CDR3 runs to 14 residues. V dropped 6 bases and J dropped 2; count of bases not matched to a gene: 6. Germline V gives CDR1 DFQATT, CDR2 SNEGSKA (reference sequence). Written as DNA, the CDR3 is TGCAGTGCCACACTAGCGGAACCCTACAATGAGCAGTTCTTC. Translating gives CSATLAEPYNEQFF.